Described below is a single T cell receptor (beta chain) sequence and its context. Its antigen is undetermined. This sample is part of a study of siplizumab effects on memory and regulatory T cells. Germline lookup yields CDR1 SGHNT and CDR2 YYREEE (reference sequence). V lost 2 bases, J lost 4 bases, and 7 bases stayed unmatched. CDR3 length: 16 residues. General observations from the study: Major contributors to the alloresponse seemed to be naive T cells, which also appeared more diverse than memory cells.

Assay: immunoSEQ multiplex PCR; the TCRdb copy retains only in-frame clones and omits some. The sample yields roughly 92,000 clones, just under 95% seen once. V gene TRBV5-4 combines with J gene TRBJ2-5; 11 nucleotides line up with TRBD1. This TCR derives from a human donor in good health. The sample comprised non-Treg CD4+ T cells sorted from blood. As DNA, the CDR3 is TGTGCCAGCAGCTTTCTACAAGGGACAGGGGGAGAGACCCAGTACTTC. Amino acids: CASSFLQGTGGETQYF.